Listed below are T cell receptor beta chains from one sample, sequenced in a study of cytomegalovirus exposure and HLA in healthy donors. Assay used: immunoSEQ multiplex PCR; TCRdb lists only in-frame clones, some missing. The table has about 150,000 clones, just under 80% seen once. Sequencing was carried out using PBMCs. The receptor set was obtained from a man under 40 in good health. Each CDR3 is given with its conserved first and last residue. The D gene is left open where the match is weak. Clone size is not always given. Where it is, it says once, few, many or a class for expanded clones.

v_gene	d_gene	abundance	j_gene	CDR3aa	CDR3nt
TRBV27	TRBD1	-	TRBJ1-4	CARPRGRNEKLFF	TGTGCCAGGCCCAGGGGGAGAAATGAAAAACTGTTTTTT
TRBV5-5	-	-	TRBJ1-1	CASSLVAGPNTEAFF	TGTGCCAGCAGCTTGGTGGCAGGGCCAAACACTGAAGCTTTCTTT
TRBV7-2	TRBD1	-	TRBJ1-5	CASSQTGTGGGQPQHF	TGTGCCAGCAGCCAAACCGGGACAGGGGGCGGTCAGCCCCAGCATTTT
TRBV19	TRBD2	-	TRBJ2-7	CASSLRTSSLYEQYF	TGTGCCAGTAGTCTAAGGACTAGCTCCCTCTACGAGCAGTACTTC
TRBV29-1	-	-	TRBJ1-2	CSVGEGNYGYTF	TGCAGCGTTGGGGAGGGGAACTATGGCTACACCTTC
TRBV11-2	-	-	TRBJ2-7	CASSLRHLYEQYF	TGTGCCAGCAGCTTAAGACACCTCTACGAGCAGTACTTC
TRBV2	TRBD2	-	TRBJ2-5	CAKKLAGGRETQYF	TGTGCCAAAAAACTAGCGGGAGGTAGGGAGACCCAGTACTTC
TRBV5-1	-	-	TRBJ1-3	CASSLASGTGNTTYF	TGCGCCAGCAGTTTGGCCTCAGGTACCGGAAACACCACATATTTT
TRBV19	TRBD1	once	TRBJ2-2	CASSRGTGRGGELFF	TGTGCCAGTAGTAGAGGGACAGGGAGGGGCGGGGAGCTGTTTTTT
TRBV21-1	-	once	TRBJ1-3	CASSNGAGNTIYF	TGTGCCAGCAGCAACGGGGCTGGAAACACCATATATTTT
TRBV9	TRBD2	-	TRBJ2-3	CASSTSGTTDTQYF	TGTGCCAGCAGCACTAGCGGGACGACAGATACGCAGTATTTT
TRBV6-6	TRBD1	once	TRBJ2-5	CASSFRDRGREQYF	TGTGCCAGCAGTTTCCGGGACAGGGGGCGGGAGCAGTACTTC
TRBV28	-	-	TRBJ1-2	CASSLSGGPLYGYTF	TGTGCCAGCAGTTTGAGCGGGGGCCCCCTCTATGGCTACACCTTC
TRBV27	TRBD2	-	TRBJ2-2	CASSPARGLIGTGELFF	TGTGCCAGCAGTCCGGCCCGGGGACTAATTGGCACCGGGGAGCTGTTTTTT
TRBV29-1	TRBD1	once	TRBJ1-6	CSVSGTGNSPLHF	TGCAGCGTGTCCGGGACAGGGAATTCACCCCTCCACTTT
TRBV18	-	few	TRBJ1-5	CASSPPGSSNQPQHF	TGTGCCAGCTCTCCGCCGGGAAGTAGCAATCAGCCCCAGCATTTT
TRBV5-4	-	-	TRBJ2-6	CASSQGGTQSSGANVLTF	TGTGCCAGCAGCCAAGGCGGGACTCAGAGCTCTGGGGCCAACGTCCTGACTTTC
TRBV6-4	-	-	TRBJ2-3	CASSDGAQGGDTQYF	TGTGCCAGCAGTGACGGGGCACAGGGTGGCGATACGCAGTATTTT
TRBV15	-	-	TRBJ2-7	CATSSRNYEQYF	TGTGCCACCAGCAGTAGAAACTACGAGCAGTACTTC
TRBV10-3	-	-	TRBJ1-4	CAISDFERAVGEKLFF	TGTGCCATCAGTGATTTTGAGCGGGCCGTGGGGGAAAAACTGTTTTTT
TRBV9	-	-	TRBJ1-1	CASSVSGGTTEAFF	TGTGCCAGCAGCGTATCGGGGGGGACCACTGAAGCTTTCTTT
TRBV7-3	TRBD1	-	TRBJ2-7	CASSLTSGTGAYEQYF	TGTGCCAGCAGCTTAACGTCTGGGACAGGGGCCTACGAGCAGTACTTC
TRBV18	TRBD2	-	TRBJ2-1	CASSPPAGGPNNEQFF	TGTGCCAGCTCACCACCGGCGGGAGGGCCAAACAATGAGCAGTTCTTC
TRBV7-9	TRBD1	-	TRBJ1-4	CSSSSRDRTNEKLFF	TGTTCCAGCAGCTCCCGGGACAGGACCAATGAAAAACTGTTTTTT
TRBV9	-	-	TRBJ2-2	CASSVVAGADTGELFF	TGTGCCAGCAGCGTAGTTGCAGGGGCGGACACCGGGGAGCTGTTTTTT
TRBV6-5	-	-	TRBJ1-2	CATTFDINYGYTF	TGTGCCACCACTTTCGACATTAACTATGGCTACACCTTC
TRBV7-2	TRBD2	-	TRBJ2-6	CASSPRGGDSGANVLTF	TGTGCCAGCAGCCCACGCGGGGGGGACTCTGGGGCCAACGTCCTGACTTTC
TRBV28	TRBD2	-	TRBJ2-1	CASLTSGSHNEQFF	TGTGCCAGCTTGACTAGCGGGAGCCACAATGAGCAGTTCTTC
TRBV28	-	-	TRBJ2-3	CASSPGGSTDTQYF	TGTGCCAGCAGTCCCGGCGGGAGCACAGATACGCAGTATTTT
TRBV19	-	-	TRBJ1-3	CASSIRVAAGNTIYF	TGTGCCAGTAGTATCCGGGTGGCGGCGGGAAACACCATATATTTT
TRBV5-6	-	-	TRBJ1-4	CASSFRTGTTNEKLFF	TGTGCCAGCAGCTTCCGGACGGGGACAACTAATGAAAAACTGTTTTTT
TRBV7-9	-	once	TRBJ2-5	CASSSRSTAQGETQYF	TGTGCCAGCAGCTCCCGGTCGACGGCCCAGGGGGAGACCCAGTACTTC
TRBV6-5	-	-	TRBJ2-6	CASSYVVLSGANVLTF	TGTGCCAGCAGTTACGTTGTCCTCTCTGGGGCCAACGTCCTGACTTTC
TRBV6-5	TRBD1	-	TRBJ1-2	CASSLQGAYGYTF	TGTGCCAGCAGTCTCCAGGGGGCATATGGCTACACCTTC
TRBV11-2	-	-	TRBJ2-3	CASSPTPTDTQYF	TGTGCCAGCAGCCCCACACCTACAGATACGCAGTATTTT
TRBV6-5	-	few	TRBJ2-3	CASSYAPSGVTDTQYF	TGTGCCAGCAGTTACGCCCCGTCAGGTGTCACAGATACGCAGTATTTT
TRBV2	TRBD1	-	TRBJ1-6	CATTGGRSYNSPLHF	TGTGCCACAACAGGGGGTAGATCCTATAATTCACCCCTCCACTTT
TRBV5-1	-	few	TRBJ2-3	CASSLFSSAGTDTQYF	TGCGCCAGCAGCTTGTTTTCCTCCGCGGGGACAGATACGCAGTATTTT
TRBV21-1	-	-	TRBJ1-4	CASTPDRTTNEKLFF	TGTGCCAGCACCCCGGACAGAACAACTAATGAAAAACTGTTTTTT
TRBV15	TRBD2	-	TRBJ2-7	CATSRGVGREPGDYEQYF	TGTGCCACCAGCAGAGGGGTGGGGAGGGAACCGGGGGACTACGAGCAGTACTTC
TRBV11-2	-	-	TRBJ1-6	CASSPTYSNSPLHF	TGTGCCAGCAGCCCTACCTATTCGAATTCACCCCTCCACTTT
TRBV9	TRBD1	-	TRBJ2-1	CASSVAPGQGAGNEQFF	TGTGCCAGCAGCGTAGCACCCGGACAGGGGGCTGGCAATGAGCAGTTCTTC
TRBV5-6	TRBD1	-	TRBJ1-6	CASSPPTGGGFNSPLHF	TGTGCCAGCAGCCCACCAACAGGGGGCGGATTTAATTCACCCCTCCACTTT
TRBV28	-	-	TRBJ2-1	CASSVPRASENNEQFF	TGTGCCAGCAGTGTCCCTAGGGCTAGCGAAAACAATGAGCAGTTCTTC
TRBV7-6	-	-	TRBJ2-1	CASTRTTSTEQFF	TGTGCCAGCACCCGGACTACCTCAACTGAGCAGTTCTTC
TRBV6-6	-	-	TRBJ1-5	CASRRGGSSNQPQHF	TGTGCCAGCAGGCGAGGGGGTAGTAGCAATCAGCCCCAGCATTTT
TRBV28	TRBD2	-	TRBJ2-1	CASHKQLAGGHEQFF	TGTGCCAGCCACAAACAACTAGCGGGAGGTCATGAGCAGTTCTTC
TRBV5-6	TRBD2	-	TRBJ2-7	CASSRTSGRGEQYF	TGTGCCAGCAGCAGGACTAGCGGGAGGGGCGAGCAGTACTTC
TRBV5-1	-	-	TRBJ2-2	CASSLGRGTLNTGELFF	TGCGCCAGCAGCTTGGGGAGAGGGACTCTGAACACCGGGGAGCTGTTTTTT
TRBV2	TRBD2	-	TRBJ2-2	CASSSSGNTGELFF	TGTGCCAGCAGTTCTAGCGGGAACACCGGGGAGCTGTTTTTT
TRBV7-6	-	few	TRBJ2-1	CASSPPGITNEQFF	TGTGCCAGCAGCCCACCGGGGATCACCAATGAGCAGTTCTTC
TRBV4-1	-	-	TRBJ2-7	CASSQGIGSRAGKSYEQYF	TGCGCCAGCAGCCAAGGAATAGGATCCCGCGCAGGGAAGTCCTACGAGCAGTACTTC
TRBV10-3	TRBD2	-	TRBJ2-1	CAISEGQLAGAFTYNEQFF	TGTGCCATCAGTGAAGGCCAACTAGCGGGAGCTTTCACCTACAATGAGCAGTTCTTC
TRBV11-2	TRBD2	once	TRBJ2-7	CASSLEIRLAYEQYF	TGTGCCAGCAGCTTAGAAATACGACTAGCGTACGAGCAGTACTTC
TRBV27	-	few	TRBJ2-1	CASSRSSYNEQFF	TGTGCCAGCAGTCGGAGCTCCTACAATGAGCAGTTCTTC
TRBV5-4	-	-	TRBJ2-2	CASSYRRGTTPTGELFF	TGTGCCAGCAGCTACAGACGAGGGACAACCCCTACCGGGGAGCTGTTTTTT
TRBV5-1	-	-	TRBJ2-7	CASSHGTQYEQYF	TGCGCCAGCAGCCACGGGACACAATACGAGCAGTACTTC
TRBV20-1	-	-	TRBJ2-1	CSAIRNEQFF	TGCAGTGCTATTCGTAATGAGCAGTTCTTC
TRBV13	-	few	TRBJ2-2	CASSHPGGSRLGGELFF	TGTGCCAGCAGCCACCCTGGCGGGTCCCGCCTTGGCGGGGAGCTGTTTTTT